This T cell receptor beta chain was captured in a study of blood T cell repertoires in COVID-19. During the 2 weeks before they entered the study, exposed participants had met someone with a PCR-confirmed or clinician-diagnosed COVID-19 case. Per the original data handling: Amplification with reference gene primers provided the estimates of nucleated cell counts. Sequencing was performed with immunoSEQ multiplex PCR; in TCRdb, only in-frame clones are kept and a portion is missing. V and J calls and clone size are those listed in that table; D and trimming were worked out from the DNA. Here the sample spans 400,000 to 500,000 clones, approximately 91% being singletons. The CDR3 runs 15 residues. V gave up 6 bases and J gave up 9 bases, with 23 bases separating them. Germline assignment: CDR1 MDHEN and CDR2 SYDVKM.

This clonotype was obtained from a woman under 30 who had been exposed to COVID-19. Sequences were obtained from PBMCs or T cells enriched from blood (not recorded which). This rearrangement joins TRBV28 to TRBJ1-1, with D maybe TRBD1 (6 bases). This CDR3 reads CASSSLQGPVGKAFF. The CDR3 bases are TGTGCCAGCAGCTCATTACAGGGTCCAGTGGGGAAAGCTTTCTTT.